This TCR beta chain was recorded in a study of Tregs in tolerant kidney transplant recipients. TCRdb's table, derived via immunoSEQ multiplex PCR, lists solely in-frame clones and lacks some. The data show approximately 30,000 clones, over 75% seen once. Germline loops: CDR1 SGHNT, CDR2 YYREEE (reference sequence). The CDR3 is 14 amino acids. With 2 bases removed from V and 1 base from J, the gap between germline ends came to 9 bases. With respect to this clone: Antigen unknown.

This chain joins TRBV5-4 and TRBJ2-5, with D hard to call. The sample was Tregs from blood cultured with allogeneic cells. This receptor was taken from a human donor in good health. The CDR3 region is CASSFFSAQETQYF. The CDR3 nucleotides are TGTGCCAGCAGCTTTTTCAGCGCCCAAGAGACCCAGTACTTC.